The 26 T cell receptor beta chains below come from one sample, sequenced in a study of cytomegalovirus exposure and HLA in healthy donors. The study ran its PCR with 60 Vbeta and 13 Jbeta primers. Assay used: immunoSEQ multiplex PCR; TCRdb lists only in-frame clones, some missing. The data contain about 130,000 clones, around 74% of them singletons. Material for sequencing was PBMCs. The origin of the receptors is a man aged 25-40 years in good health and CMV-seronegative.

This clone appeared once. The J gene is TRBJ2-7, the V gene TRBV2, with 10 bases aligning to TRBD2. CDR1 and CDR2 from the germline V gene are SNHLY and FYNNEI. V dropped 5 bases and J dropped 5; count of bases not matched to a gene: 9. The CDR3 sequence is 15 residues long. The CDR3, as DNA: TGTGCCAGCAGTCGAGCGGGGGGGCGAGAAAACGAGCAGTACTTC. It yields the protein CASSRAGGRENEQYF.

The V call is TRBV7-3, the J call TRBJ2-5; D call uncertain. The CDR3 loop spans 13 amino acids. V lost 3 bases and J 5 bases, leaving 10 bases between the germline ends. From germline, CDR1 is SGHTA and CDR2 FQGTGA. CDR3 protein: CASSFGSAETQYF. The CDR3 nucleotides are TGTGCCAGCAGCTTCGGGTCTGCGGAGACCCAGTACTTC.

The CDR3 coding sequence is TGTGCCAGCAGCCTGGCGACAGCCTACGAGCAGTACTTC. Translating it yields CASSLATAYEQYF. The chain has TRBV13 and TRBJ2-7; tentative D call: TRBD1 (5 bases). The V end was cut by 5 bases, the J end by 2 bases, with 10 bases between. The CDR3 has 13 residues. The germline V gene encodes CDR1 PRHDT and CDR2 FYEKMQ (reference sequence).

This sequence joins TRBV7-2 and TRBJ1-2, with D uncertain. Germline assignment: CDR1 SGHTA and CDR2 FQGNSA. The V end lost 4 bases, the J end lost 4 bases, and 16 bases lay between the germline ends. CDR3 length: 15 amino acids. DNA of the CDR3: TGTGCCAGCAGCTCGTACTCCCCGAACCCCTATGGCTACACCTTC. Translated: CASSSYSPNPYGYTF.

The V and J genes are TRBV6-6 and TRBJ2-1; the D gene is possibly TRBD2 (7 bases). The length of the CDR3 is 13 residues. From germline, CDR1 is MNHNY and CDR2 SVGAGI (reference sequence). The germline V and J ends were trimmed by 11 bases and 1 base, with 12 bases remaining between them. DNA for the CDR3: TGTGCCGTGAGCGGGACATCCTACAATGAGCAGTTCTTC. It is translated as CAVSGTSYNEQFF.

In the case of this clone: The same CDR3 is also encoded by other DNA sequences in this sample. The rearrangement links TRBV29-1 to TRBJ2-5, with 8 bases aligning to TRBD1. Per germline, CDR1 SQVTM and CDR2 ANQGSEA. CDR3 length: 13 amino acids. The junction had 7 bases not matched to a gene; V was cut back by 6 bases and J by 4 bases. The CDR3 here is CSVATGVIETQYF. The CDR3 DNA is TGCAGCGTAGCGACAGGGGTCATAGAGACCCAGTACTTC.

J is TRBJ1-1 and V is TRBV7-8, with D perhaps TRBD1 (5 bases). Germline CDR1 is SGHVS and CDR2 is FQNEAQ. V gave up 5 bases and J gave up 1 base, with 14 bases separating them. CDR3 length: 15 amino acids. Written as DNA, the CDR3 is TGTGCCAGCAGCGCGACAGCCGCCCAGAACACTGAAGCTTTCTTT. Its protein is CASSATAAQNTEAFF.

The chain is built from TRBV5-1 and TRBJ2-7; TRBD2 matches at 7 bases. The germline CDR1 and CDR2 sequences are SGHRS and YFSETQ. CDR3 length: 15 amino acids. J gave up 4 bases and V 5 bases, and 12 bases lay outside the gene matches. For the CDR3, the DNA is TGCGCCAGCAGGACCCGGGAGGACTCTTATTACGAGCAGTACTTC. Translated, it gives CASRTREDSYYEQYF.

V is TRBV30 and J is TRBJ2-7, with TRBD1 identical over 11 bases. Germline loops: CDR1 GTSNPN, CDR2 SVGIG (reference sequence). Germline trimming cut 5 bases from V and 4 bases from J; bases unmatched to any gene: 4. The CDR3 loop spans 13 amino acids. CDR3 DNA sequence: TGTGCCTGGGCCCGGGACAGGGGGTACGAGCAGTACTTC. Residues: CAWARDRGYEQYF.

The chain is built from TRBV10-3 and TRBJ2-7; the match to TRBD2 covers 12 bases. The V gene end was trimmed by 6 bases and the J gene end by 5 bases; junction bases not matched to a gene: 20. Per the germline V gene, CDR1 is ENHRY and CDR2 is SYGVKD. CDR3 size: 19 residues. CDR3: CAISRAEGLAGPLGHEQYF. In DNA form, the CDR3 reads TGTGCCATCAGCCGCGCGGAGGGACTAGCGGGTCCTCTAGGACACGAGCAGTACTTC.

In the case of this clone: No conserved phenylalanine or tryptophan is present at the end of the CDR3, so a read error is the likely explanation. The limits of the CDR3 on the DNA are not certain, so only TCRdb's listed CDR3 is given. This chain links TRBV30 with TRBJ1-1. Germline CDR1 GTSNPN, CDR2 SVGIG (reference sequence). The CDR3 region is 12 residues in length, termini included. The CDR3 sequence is CAWSVRGTEALV.

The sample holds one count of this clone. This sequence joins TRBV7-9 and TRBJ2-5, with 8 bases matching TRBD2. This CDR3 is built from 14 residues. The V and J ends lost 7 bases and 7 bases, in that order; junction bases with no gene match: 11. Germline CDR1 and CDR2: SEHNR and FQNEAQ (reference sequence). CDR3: CASKGLGSSSTQYF. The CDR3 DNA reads TGTGCCAGCAAGGGACTAGGGTCCTCGTCGACCCAGTACTTC.

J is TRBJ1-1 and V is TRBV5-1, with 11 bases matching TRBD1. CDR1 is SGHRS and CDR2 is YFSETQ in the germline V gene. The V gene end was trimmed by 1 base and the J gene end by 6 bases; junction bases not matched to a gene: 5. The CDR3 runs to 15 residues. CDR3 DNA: TGCGCCAGCAGCTTGTTAGTGGGACAGGGGGCTGAAGCTTTCTTT. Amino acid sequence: CASSLLVGQGAEAFF.

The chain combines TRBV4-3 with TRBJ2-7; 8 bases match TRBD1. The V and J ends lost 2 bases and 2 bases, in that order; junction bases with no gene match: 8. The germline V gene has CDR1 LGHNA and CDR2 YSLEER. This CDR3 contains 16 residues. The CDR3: CASSQTKGTGTYEQYF. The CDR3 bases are TGCGCCAGCAGCCAAACTAAGGGGACAGGCACCTACGAGCAGTACTTC.

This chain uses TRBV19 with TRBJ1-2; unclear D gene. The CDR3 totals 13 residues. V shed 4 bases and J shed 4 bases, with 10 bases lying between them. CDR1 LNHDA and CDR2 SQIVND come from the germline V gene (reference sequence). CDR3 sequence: CASSSGKAYGYTF. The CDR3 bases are TGTGCCAGTAGTAGCGGGAAGGCCTATGGCTACACCTTC.

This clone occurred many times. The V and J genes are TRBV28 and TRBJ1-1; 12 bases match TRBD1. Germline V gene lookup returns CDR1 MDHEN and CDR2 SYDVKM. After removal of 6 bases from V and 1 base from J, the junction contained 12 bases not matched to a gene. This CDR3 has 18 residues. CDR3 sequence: CASRKAGQGAFWNTEAFF. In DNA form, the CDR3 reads TGTGCCAGCAGAAAAGCGGGACAGGGGGCGTTTTGGAACACTGAAGCTTTCTTT.

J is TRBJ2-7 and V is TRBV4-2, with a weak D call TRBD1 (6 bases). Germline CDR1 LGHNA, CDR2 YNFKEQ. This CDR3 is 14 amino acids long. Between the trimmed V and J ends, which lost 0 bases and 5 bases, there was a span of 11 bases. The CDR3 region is CASSQELAGDEQYF. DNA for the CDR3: TGTGCCAGCAGCCAAGAACTCGCAGGGGACGAGCAGTACTTC.

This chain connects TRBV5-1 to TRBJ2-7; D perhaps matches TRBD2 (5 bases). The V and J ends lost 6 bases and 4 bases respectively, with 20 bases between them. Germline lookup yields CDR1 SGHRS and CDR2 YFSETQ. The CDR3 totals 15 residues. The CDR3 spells CASTPEGELYYEQYF. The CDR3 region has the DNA TGCGCCAGCACTCCAGAGGGAGAACTCTATTACGAGCAGTACTTC.

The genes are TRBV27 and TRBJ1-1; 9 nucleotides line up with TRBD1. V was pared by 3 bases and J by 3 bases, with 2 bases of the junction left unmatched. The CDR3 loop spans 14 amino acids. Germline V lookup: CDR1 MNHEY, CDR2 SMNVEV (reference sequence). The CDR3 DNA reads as TGTGCCAGCAGTTTGGGACAGGGTGACACTGAAGCTTTCTTT. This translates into CASSLGQGDTEAFF.

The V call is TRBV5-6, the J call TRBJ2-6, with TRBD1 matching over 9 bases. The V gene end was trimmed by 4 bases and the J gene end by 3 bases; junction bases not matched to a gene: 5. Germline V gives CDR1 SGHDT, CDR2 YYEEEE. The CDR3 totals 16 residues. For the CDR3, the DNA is TGTGCCAGCAGCGCAACAGGGGGCGGTGGGGCCAACGTCCTGACTTTC. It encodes CASSATGGGGANVLTF.

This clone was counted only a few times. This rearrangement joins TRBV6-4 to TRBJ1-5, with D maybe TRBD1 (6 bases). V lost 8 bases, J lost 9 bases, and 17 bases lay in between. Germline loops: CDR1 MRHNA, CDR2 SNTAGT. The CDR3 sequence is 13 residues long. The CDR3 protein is CASGKTGTAPQHF. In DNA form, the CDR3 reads TGTGCCAGCGGAAAGACAGGAACTGCGCCCCAGCATTTT.

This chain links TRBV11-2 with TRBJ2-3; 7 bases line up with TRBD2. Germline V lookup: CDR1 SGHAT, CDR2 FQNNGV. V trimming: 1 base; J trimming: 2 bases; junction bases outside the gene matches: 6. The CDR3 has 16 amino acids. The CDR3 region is CASSLGVGRNTDTQYF. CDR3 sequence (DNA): TGTGCCAGCAGCTTAGGGGTCGGGAGGAACACAGATACGCAGTATTTT.

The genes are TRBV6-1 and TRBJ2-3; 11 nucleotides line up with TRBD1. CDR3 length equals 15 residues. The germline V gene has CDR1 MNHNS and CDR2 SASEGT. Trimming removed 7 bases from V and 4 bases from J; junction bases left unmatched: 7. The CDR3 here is CASTPGQGVPDTQYF. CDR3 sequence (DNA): TGTGCCAGCACACCGGGACAGGGGGTTCCAGATACGCAGTATTTT.

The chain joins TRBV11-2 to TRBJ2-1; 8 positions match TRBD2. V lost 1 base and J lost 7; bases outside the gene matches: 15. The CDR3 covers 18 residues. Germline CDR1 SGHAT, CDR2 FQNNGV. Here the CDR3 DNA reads TGTGCCAGCAGCTTAGCTGGTATAGCGGGGAGATATGGGAATGAGCAGTTCTTC. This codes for CASSLAGIAGRYGNEQFF.

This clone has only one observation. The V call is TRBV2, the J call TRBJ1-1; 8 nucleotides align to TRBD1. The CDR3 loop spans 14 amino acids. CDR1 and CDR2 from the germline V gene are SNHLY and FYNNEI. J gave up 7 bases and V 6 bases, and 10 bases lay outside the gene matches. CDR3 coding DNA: TGTGCCAGCAGAGAGGGACAGGCGAAAAGTGAAGCTTTCTTT. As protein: CASREGQAKSEAFF.

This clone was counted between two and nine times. The DNA of the CDR3 is TGCAGCGCTTCCGGGACAGGTTTGTACGAGCAGTACTTC. This gives the protein CSASGTGLYEQYF. This chain links TRBV29-1 with TRBJ2-7; 8 bases align to TRBD1. V lost 7 bases to trimming and J lost 4 bases; unmatched junction nucleotides: 9. The CDR3 runs 13 residues. CDR1 is SQVTM, CDR2 ANQGSEA, per germline.